The 32 T cell receptor beta chains reported below all come from one sample, sequenced in a study of OX40 agonist ivuxolimab in advanced cancers. Sequencing used immunoSEQ multiplex PCR; TCRdb keeps in-frame clones, though not all of them. The profile covers 42,000 or so clones, with approximately 88% appearing a single time and about 0.6% taken by the ten largest. Here the sequenced sample was CD4+ or CD8+ T cells sorted from blood, taken in a trial of the OX40 agonist ivuxolimab. Receptors originate from an adult with an advanced solid tumor such as melanoma, head and neck, liver or kidney cancer.

The DNA for the CDR3 is TGTGCCATCAGCCGTGGGACAGGCAGCACAGATACGCAGTATTTT. As protein: CAISRGTGSTDTQYF. This chain joins TRBV10-3 and TRBJ2-3; 8 positions agree with TRBD1. Per germline, CDR1 ENHRY and CDR2 SYGVKD. The CDR3 length is 15 residues. Trimming removed 6 bases from V and 0 bases from J; junction bases left unmatched: 5.

This chain links TRBV28 with TRBJ2-7; a possible D gene is TRBD2 (5 bases). The CDR3 runs 14 residues. Germline CDR1 reads MDHEN; CDR2 reads SYDVKM. Trimming shortened V by 5 bases and J by 3 bases, and 14 bases separated the two germline ends. CDR3 region: CASSGWGEGYEQYF. The CDR3 coding sequence is TGTGCCAGCAGTGGTTGGGGAGAGGGCTACGAGCAGTACTTC.

This clone was counted once. This chain links TRBV6-5 with TRBJ2-3; 10 bases fit TRBD1. V was clipped by 0 bases and J by 9 bases; unmatched bases: 3. This CDR3 has 14 residues. The germline V gene has CDR1 MNHEY and CDR2 SVGAGI. CDR3 residues: CASSYSPGQGTQYF. Here the CDR3 DNA reads TGTGCCAGCAGTTACTCACCGGGACAGGGGACGCAGTATTTT.

This chain links TRBV7-2 with TRBJ1-2; D gene uncertain. Trimming took 1 base from V and 8 from J, leaving 8 bases between them. CDR3 size: 12 residues. In germline, CDR1 is SGHTA, CDR2 FQGNSA. The CDR3 coding sequence is TGTGCCAGCAGCTTAGTGCGGGGAGGCTACACCTTC. Protein: CASSLVRGGYTF.

The J gene is TRBJ2-2, the V gene TRBV7-2, with unresolved D. Germline CDR1 is SGHTA and CDR2 is FQGNSA. V was clipped by 1 base and J by 2 bases, with 5 bases between them. The CDR3 is made up of 14 amino acids. The CDR3 nucleotides read TGTGCCAGCAGCTTAGGACTCAACACCGGGGAGCTGTTTTTT. It is translated as CASSLGLNTGELFF.

This clone appeared a few times. V gene TRBV5-8 combines with J gene TRBJ2-2; D tentatively fits TRBD1 or TRBD2 (5 bases each). Per germline, CDR1 SGHTS and CDR2 YDEGEE. The length of the CDR3 is 12 residues. V lost 4 bases and J 7 bases, leaving 8 bases between the germline ends. The CDR3 DNA reads as TGTGCCAGCAGCGAGGGGTTCGGGGAGCTGTTTTTT. Its protein is CASSEGFGELFF.

The chain has TRBV12-5 and TRBJ2-3, with D possibly being TRBD2 (5 bases). The CDR3 runs to 15 residues. Germline V gene sequence: CDR1 LGHNT, CDR2 FRNRAP. Trimming pared 1 base from V and 4 bases from J, leaving 12 bases between. The CDR3 nucleotides are TGTGCTAGTGGTTTGGGAGGGCCAGGCTCAGATACGCAGTATTTT. Translated, it gives CASGLGGPGSDTQYF.

This clone was found a few times. The chain recombines TRBV10-3 with TRBJ1-1; TRBD1 matches 7 bases. The CDR3 loop spans 14 amino acids. Trimming cost V 7 bases and J 1 base; bases outside gene matches: 6. Germline CDR1 and CDR2: ENHRY and SYGVKD. In nucleotides, the CDR3 is TGTGCCATCATGCCAGGGGGGAAGAACACTGAAGCTTTCTTT. This encodes CAIMPGGKNTEAFF.

The V and J genes are TRBV25-1 and TRBJ2-5; the D is unclear. Trimming pared 4 bases from V and 2 bases from J, leaving 11 bases between. Germline V lookup: CDR1 MGHDK, CDR2 SYGVNS. The CDR3 length is 14 residues. The DNA of the CDR3 is TGTGCCAGCAGTGTCGCCGGACCACAAGAGACCCAGTACTTC. Its protein is CASSVAGPQETQYF.

In DNA, the CDR3 is TGTGCCAGCAGCCCACGGTCCACACCGGGAATTGTGGGCGAGCAGTACTTC. Its translation is CASSPRSTPGIVGEQYF. This sequence joins TRBV7-2 and TRBJ2-7, with a weak D call TRBD2 (5 bases). Trimming shortened V by 5 bases and J by 6 bases, and 26 bases separated the two germline ends. This CDR3 has 17 residues. CDR1 and CDR2 from the germline V gene are SGHTA and FQGNSA.

The V call is TRBV7-2, the J call TRBJ1-2, with unresolved D. Germline-derived CDR1 and CDR2 are SGHTA and FQGNSA. Between the trimmed V and J ends, which lost 1 base and 4 bases, there was a span of 7 bases. The CDR3 has 13 residues. The CDR3 nucleotides are TGTGCCAGCAGCTTAGGGGCAGCCTATGGCTACACCTTC. It specifies CASSLGAAYGYTF.

The chain carries TRBV7-2 and TRBJ1-5, with 8 bases identical to TRBD1. V lost 1 base, J lost 6 bases, and 11 bases stayed unmatched. CDR3 size: 17 residues. CDR1 and CDR2 from the germline V gene are SGHTA and FQGNSA. The CDR3 sequence: CASSLVWTGMGTQPQHF. The CDR3 DNA reads as TGTGCCAGCAGCTTAGTCTGGACAGGGATGGGGACTCAGCCCCAGCATTTT.

This rearrangement joins TRBV11-3 to TRBJ1-2, with a tentative D call TRBD1 (6 bases). CDR3 length: 14 residues. V lost 0 bases and J lost 7, with 12 bases in between. Germline CDR1 and CDR2: SGHNT and YENEEA. CDR3: CASSLEGASCGYTF. CDR3 bases: TGTGCCAGCAGCTTAGAGGGGGCAAGTTGTGGCTACACCTTC.

This clone was detected a few times. At one of its ends the junction is not consistent with the germline gene, which may arise from a read error. V gene TRBV7-9 combines with J gene TRBJ1-2; D gene unclear. The germline V gene has CDR1 SEHNR and CDR2 FQNEAQ (reference sequence). The CDR3 totals 11 residues. This CDR3 is CASRSAYDYTF. In DNA form, the CDR3 reads TGTGCCAGCAGATCCGCGTATGACTACACCTTC.

The chain recombines TRBV9 with TRBJ1-5; D gene ambiguous. The V gene lost 3 bases and the J gene lost 8 bases, with 18 bases spanning the gap. The CDR3 extends over 15 amino acids. The germline CDR1 and CDR2 sequences are SGDLS and YYNGEE. The CDR3 region is CASSAEGRGFEPQHF. As DNA, the CDR3 is TGTGCCAGCAGCGCAGAAGGTCGGGGTTTTGAGCCCCAGCATTTT.

This chain joins TRBV7-2 and TRBJ1-5, with 8 bases matching TRBD1. The V gene's germline CDR1 is SGHTA and CDR2 FQGNSA. This CDR3 is built from 15 residues. Unmatched junction bases numbered 13, after V lost 4 bases and J lost 11 bases. The CDR3 region has the DNA TGTGCCAGCAGCTCTAGGGGACAGGCTCGCGGGGCCCAGCATTTT. Translated: CASSSRGQARGAQHF.

The V gene is TRBV6-1, the J gene TRBJ2-5, with D unresolved. The CDR3 loop spans 10 amino acids. V lost 9 bases and J lost 6, with 8 bases in between. CDR1 is MNHNS, CDR2 SASEGT, per germline. The CDR3 sequence is CASSNKTQYF. CDR3 DNA sequence: TGTGCCAGTTCGAATAAGACCCAGTACTTC.

The chain links TRBV6-6 to TRBJ1-5; weak D call: TRBD1 (6 bases). Per the germline V gene, CDR1 is MNHNY and CDR2 is SVGAGI (reference sequence). The ends were cut back, 5 bases at V and 0 bases at J, with 11 bases in the middle. CDR3 length: 15 amino acids. CDR3 loop: CASSPNRDSNQPQHF. Here the CDR3 DNA reads TGTGCCAGCAGTCCGAACAGGGATAGCAATCAGCCCCAGCATTTT.

This rearrangement joins TRBV19 to TRBJ2-7; the match to TRBD1 covers 10 bases. The length of the CDR3 is 13 residues. CDR1 and CDR2 (germline): LNHDA, SQIVND (reference sequence). V lost 7 bases and J lost 7; bases outside the gene matches: 7. The CDR3 protein is CASTDRGLGEQYF. The DNA of the CDR3 is TGTGCCAGTACCGACAGGGGGCTAGGGGAGCAGTACTTC.

The chain is built from TRBV4-2 and TRBJ1-3, with TRBD1 as a possible D gene (6 bases). Trimming cost V 8 bases and J 2 bases, with 10 bases left between them. The CDR3 is made up of 13 amino acids. Germline values: CDR1 LGHNA, CDR2 YNFKEQ. The CDR3 DNA is TGTGCCAGCCAGGACAGACCTGGAAACACCATATATTTT. Its protein product is CASQDRPGNTIYF.

This chain links TRBV6-6 with TRBJ1-1; weak D call: TRBD1 (6 bases). This CDR3 spans 15 amino acids. The germline V and J ends were trimmed by 5 bases and 6 bases, with 19 bases remaining between them. The germline gives CDR1 MNHNY, CDR2 SVGAGI (reference sequence). Here the CDR3 DNA reads TGTGCCAGCAGTAACACAGGGAGGTCGAATGCTGAAGCTTTCTTT. This gives the protein CASSNTGRSNAEAFF.

The chain uses TRBV9 and TRBJ1-3, with unresolved D. Trimming stripped 0 bases from V and 3 bases from J, with 7 bases between. Germline V gives CDR1 SGDLS, CDR2 YYNGEE. The CDR3 consists of 14 residues. CDR3 loop: CASSVEAFGNTIYF. The CDR3 nucleotides read TGTGCCAGCAGCGTAGAGGCTTTTGGAAACACCATATATTTT.

The chain combines TRBV19 with TRBJ1-1, with TRBD1 matching 10 bases. V lost 6 bases, J lost 4 bases, and 11 bases stayed unmatched. Germline CDR1 and CDR2: LNHDA and SQIVND (reference sequence). The length of the CDR3 is 16 residues. The CDR3: CASRTGGALRVTEAFF. CDR3 DNA sequence: TGTGCCAGTAGGACAGGGGGCGCGTTGAGGGTCACTGAAGCTTTCTTT.

This chain uses TRBV29-1 with TRBJ1-1; a possible D gene is TRBD1 (5 bases). Germline loops: CDR1 SQVTM, CDR2 ANQGSEA. The CDR3 contains 13 residues. V lost 3 bases, J lost 7 bases, and 15 bases lay in between. For the CDR3, the DNA is TGCAGCGTTGACGTGGGGGTAGGCTTTGAAGCTTTCTTT. As protein: CSVDVGVGFEAFF. The full variable domain, completed using reference TRBV29-1 and TRBJ1-1, is SAVISQKPSRDICQRGTSLTIQCQVDSQVTMMFWYRQQPGQSLTLIATANQGSEATYESGFVIDKFPISRPNLTFSTLTVSNMSPEDSSIYLCSVDVGVGFEAFFGQGTRLTVV.

The chain couples TRBV18 to TRBJ2-5; 10 bases fit TRBD1. The CDR3 loop spans 17 amino acids. Germline V gene sequence: CDR1 KGHSH, CDR2 LQKENI. The V and J ends lost 6 bases and 4 bases, in that order; junction bases with no gene match: 14. The CDR3 protein is CASSPTPGTGVRETQYF. The CDR3 DNA reads TGTGCCAGCTCCCCGACCCCCGGGACAGGGGTTCGAGAGACCCAGTACTTC.

Concerning this clone itself: The same CDR3 arises from other DNA sequences in this sample as well. The rearrangement links TRBV5-1 to TRBJ2-7; TRBD1 matches 9 bases. Losses at the gene ends were 7 bases for V and 2 bases for J; bases not matched to a gene: 4. The CDR3 consists of 13 residues. Germline CDR1 is SGHRS and CDR2 is YFSETQ. CDR3 nucleotides: TGCGCCAGCTCCCGGGACAGGGCCTACGAGCAGTACTTC. This sequence encodes CASSRDRAYEQYF.

V is TRBV10-3 and J is TRBJ2-7; 9 nucleotides agree with TRBD2. CDR1 and CDR2 from the germline V gene are ENHRY and SYGVKD. The CDR3 extends over 15 amino acids. Trimming cost V 3 bases and J 0 bases; bases outside gene matches: 3. The chain's CDR3 is CAISDLAGSSYEQYF. The DNA of the CDR3 is TGTGCCATCAGTGATCTAGCGGGGAGCTCCTACGAGCAGTACTTC.

The chain recombines TRBV5-6 with TRBJ2-1; D is possibly TRBD2 (5 bases). CDR3 length equals 17 residues. CDR1 and CDR2 (germline): SGHDT, YYEEEE. V lost 5 bases, J lost 8 bases, and 26 bases lay in between. The CDR3 spells CASRFRGGGSTVDEQFF. In nucleotides, the CDR3 is TGTGCCAGCAGGTTCCGGGGTGGCGGGTCAACGGTCGATGAGCAGTTCTTC.

The V call is TRBV9, the J call TRBJ2-1; either TRBD1 or TRBD2 may supply D (5 bases each). Trimming cost V 4 bases and J 5 bases, with 22 bases left between them. CDR1 SGDLS and CDR2 YYNGEE come from the germline V gene. There are 17 residues in the CDR3. CDR3: CASSRFSPGTSNNEQFF. DNA of the CDR3: TGTGCCAGCAGCCGATTCAGCCCCGGGACCTCAAACAATGAGCAGTTCTTC.

This clone is medium-sized in the sample. The rearrangement links TRBV6-6 to TRBJ1-3; D uncertain. Germline V lookup: CDR1 MNHNY, CDR2 SVGAGI (reference sequence). The germline V and J ends were trimmed by 6 bases and 0 bases, with 15 bases remaining between them. The CDR3 runs 16 residues. This CDR3 reads CASSLLGSSSGNTIYF. CDR3 nucleotides: TGTGCCAGCAGCTTACTTGGGTCAAGCTCTGGAAACACCATATATTTT.

The chain combines TRBV29-1 with TRBJ2-5; 10 nucleotides align to TRBD2. From germline, CDR1 is SQVTM and CDR2 ANQGSEA. The CDR3 length is 17 residues. Germline trimming cut 5 bases from V and 2 bases from J; bases unmatched to any gene: 14. The CDR3 loop is CSVRPSGGDYIQETQYF. The CDR3 DNA is TGCAGCGTTCGTCCTAGCGGGGGAGACTATATACAAGAGACCCAGTACTTC.

The gene calls are TRBV4-1 and TRBJ2-7, with 15 nucleotides matching TRBD2. Germline V lookup: CDR1 MGHRA, CDR2 YSYEKL. V lost 1 base and J lost 9; bases outside the gene matches: 1. This CDR3 is 14 amino acids long. CDR3 DNA: TGCGCCAGCAGCCAAGGGACTAGCGGGAGGGGGCAGTACTTC. Translated, it gives CASSQGTSGRGQYF.